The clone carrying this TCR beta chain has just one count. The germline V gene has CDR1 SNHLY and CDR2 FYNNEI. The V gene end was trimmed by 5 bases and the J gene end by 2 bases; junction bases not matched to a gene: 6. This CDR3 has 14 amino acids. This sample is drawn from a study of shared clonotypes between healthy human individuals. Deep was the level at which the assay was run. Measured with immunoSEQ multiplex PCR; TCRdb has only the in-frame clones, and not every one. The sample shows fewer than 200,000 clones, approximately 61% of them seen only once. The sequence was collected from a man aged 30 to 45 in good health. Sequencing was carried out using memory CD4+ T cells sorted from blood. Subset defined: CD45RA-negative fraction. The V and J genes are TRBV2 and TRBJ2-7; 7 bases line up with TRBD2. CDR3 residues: CASSPPRETYEQYF. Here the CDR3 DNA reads TGTGCCAGCAGTCCCCCGCGGGAGACCTACGAGCAGTACTTC.